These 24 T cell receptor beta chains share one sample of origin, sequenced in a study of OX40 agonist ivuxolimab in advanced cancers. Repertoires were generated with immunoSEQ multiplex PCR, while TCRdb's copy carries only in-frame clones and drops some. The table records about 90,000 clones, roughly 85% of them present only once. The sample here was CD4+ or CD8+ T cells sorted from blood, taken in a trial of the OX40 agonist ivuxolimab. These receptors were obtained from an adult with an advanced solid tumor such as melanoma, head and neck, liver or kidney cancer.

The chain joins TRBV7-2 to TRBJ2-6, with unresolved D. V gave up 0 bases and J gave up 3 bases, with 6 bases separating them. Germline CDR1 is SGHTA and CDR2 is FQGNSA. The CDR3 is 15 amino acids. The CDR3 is CASSLAGSGANVLTF. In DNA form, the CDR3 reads TGTGCCAGCAGCTTAGCGGGAAGTGGGGCCAACGTCCTGACTTTC.

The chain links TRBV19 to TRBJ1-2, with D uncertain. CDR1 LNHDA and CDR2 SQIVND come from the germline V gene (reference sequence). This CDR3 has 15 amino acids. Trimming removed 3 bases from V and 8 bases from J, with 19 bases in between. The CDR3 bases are TGTGCCAGTAGTATTGGACGGACCCAACCTTACGGCTACACCTTC. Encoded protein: CASSIGRTQPYGYTF. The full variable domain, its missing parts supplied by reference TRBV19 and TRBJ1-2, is DGGITQSPKYLFRKEGQNVTLSCEQNLNHDAMYWYRQDPGQGLRLIYYSQIVNDFQKGDIAEGYSVSREKKESFPLTVTSAQKNPTAFYLCASSIGRTQPYGYTFGSGTRLTVV.

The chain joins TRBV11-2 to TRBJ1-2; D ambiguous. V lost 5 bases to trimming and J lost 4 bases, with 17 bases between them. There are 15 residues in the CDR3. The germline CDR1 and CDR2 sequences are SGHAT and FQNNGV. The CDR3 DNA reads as TGTGCCAGCAGCCATCTAGGAGGGATAGGCTATGGCTACACCTTC. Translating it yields CASSHLGGIGYGYTF.

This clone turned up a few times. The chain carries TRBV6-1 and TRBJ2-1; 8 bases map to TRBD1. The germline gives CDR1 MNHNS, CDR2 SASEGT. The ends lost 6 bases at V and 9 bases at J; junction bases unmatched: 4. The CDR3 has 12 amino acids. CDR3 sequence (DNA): TGTGCCAGCAGCCAGGGGGCGCTTGAGCAGTTCTTC. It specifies CASSQGALEQFF.

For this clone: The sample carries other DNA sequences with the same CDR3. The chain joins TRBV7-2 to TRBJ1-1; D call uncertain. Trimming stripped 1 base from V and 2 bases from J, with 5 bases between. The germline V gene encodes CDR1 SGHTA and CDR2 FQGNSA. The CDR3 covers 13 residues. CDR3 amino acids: CASSLGRNTEAFF. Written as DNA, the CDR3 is TGTGCCAGCAGCTTAGGGCGAAACACTGAAGCTTTCTTT.

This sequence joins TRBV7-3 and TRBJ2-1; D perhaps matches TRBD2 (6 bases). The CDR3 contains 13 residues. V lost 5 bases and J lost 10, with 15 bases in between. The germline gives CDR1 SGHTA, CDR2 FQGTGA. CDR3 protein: CASSPATRSEQFF. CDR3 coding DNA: TGTGCCAGCAGCCCCGCGACTAGATCCGAGCAGTTCTTC.

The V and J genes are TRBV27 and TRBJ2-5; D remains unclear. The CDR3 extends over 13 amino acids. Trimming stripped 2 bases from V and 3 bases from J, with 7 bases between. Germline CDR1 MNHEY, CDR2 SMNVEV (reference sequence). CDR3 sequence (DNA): TGTGCCAGCAGTTTAAGGTGGGAAGAGACCCAGTACTTC. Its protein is CASSLRWEETQYF.

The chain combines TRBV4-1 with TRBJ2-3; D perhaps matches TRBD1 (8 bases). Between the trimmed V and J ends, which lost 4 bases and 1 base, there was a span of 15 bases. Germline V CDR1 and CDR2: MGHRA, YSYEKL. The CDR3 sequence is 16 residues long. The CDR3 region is CASSRGQGGGTDTQYF. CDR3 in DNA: TGCGCCAGCAGCCGAGGACAGGGAGGGGGCACAGATACGCAGTATTTT.

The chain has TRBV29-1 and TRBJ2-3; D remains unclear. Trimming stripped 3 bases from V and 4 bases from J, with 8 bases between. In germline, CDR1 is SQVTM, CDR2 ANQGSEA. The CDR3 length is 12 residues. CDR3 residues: CSVESSSDTQYF. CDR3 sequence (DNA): TGCAGCGTTGAGTCGTCTTCAGATACGCAGTATTTT.

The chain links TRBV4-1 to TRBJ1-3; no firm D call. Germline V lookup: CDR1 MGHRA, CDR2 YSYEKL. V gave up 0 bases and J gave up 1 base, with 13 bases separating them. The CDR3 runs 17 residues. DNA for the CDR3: TGCGCCAGCAGCCAAGAAGGCGGCAGGAGATCTGGAAACACCATATATTTT. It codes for CASSQEGGRRSGNTIYF.

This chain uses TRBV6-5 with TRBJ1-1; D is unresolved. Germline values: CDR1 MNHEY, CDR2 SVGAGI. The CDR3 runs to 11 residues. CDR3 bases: TGTGCAACGGTGACATGGGGTAAAGCTTTCTTT. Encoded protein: CATVTWGKAFF.

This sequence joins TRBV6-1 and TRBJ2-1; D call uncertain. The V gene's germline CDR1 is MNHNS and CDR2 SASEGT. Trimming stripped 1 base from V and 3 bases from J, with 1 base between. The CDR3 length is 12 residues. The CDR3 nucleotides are TGTGCCAGCAGTGAAGGCTACAATGAGCAGTTCTTC. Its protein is CASSEGYNEQFF.

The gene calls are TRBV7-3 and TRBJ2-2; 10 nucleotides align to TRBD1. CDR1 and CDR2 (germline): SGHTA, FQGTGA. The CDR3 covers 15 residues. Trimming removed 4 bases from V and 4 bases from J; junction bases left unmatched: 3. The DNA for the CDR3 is TGTGCCAGCAGCTCCCGACAGGGGGCCACCGGGGAGCTGTTTTTT. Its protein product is CASSSRQGATGELFF.

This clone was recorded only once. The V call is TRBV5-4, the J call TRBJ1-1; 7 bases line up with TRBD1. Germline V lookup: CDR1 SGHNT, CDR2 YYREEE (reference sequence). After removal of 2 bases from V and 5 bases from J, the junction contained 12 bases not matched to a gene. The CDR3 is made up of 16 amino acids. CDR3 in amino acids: CASSFFLSRGGTEAFF. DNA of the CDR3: TGTGCCAGCAGCTTCTTTCTTAGCAGGGGGGGAACTGAAGCTTTCTTT.

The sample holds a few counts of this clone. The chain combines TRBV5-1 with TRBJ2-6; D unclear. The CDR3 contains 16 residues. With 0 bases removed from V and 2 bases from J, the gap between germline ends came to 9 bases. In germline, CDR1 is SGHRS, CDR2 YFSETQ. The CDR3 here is CASSLDPRPGANVLTF. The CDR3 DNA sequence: TGCGCCAGCAGCTTGGATCCGCGGCCTGGGGCCAACGTCCTGACTTTC.

CDR3 protein: CAWSVGLAGAYEQYF. Here the CDR3 DNA reads TGTGCCTGGAGTGTAGGACTAGCGGGAGCCTACGAGCAGTACTTC. V is TRBV30 and J is TRBJ2-7, with TRBD2 matching over 13 bases. V shed 0 bases and J 2 bases; nucleotides not matched to a gene: 1. CDR3 length: 15 amino acids. Germline CDR1 GTSNPN, CDR2 SVGIG (reference sequence).

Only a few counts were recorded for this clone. As DNA, the CDR3 is TGTGCCAGTAGAGCGCCGGGACGGGAAGATACGCAGTATTTT. Translation gives CASRAPGREDTQYF. The chain couples TRBV19 to TRBJ2-3; either TRBD1 or TRBD2 may supply D (5 bases each). Germline V lookup: CDR1 LNHDA, CDR2 SQIVND (reference sequence). The germline V and J ends were trimmed by 6 bases and 5 bases, with 15 bases remaining between them. The CDR3 runs to 14 residues.

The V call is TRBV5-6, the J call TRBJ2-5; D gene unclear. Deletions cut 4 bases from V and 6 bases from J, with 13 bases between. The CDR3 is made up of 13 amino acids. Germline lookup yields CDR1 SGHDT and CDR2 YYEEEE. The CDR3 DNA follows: TGTGCCAGCAGCCCCCGGCCACCCCAGACCCAGTACTTC. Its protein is CASSPRPPQTQYF. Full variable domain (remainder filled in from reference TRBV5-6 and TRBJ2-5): DAGVTQSPTHLIKTRGQQVTLRCSPKSGHDTVSWYQQALGQGPQFIFQYYEEEERQRGNFPDRFSGHQFPNYSSELNVNALLLGDSALYLCASSPRPPQTQYFGPGTRLLVL.

The CDR3 is CASSQSTMSEEGLLFF. The CDR3 nucleotides read TGCGCCAGCAGCCAGAGCACTATGTCGGAAGAGGGACTCCTGTTTTTT. This chain links TRBV4-1 with TRBJ1-4, with a weak D call TRBD1 (5 bases). The CDR3 runs 16 residues. Germline CDR1 MGHRA, CDR2 YSYEKL. V was pared by 3 bases and J by 14 bases, with 25 bases between.

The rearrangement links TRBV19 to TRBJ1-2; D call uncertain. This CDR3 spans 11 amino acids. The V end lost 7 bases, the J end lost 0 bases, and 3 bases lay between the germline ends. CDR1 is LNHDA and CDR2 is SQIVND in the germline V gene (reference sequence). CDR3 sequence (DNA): TGTGCCAGTACATCTAACTATGGCTACACCTTC. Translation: CASTSNYGYTF.

Here the CDR3 DNA reads TGTGCCAGCAGCTTGGGGACAGATTTTAAACAAGAGACCCAGTACTTC. It yields the protein CASSLGTDFKQETQYF. The gene calls are TRBV5-5 and TRBJ2-5; possibly TRBD1 for D (6 bases). Trimming took 0 bases from V and 2 from J, leaving 14 bases between them. From germline, CDR1 is SGHKS and CDR2 YYEKEE (reference sequence). The CDR3 has 16 amino acids.

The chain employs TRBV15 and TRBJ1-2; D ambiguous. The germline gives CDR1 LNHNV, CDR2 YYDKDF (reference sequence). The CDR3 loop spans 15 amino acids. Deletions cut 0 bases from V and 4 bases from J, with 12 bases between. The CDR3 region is CATSRDSGDPYGYTF. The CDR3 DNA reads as TGTGCCACCAGCAGAGATAGTGGAGATCCCTATGGCTACACCTTC.

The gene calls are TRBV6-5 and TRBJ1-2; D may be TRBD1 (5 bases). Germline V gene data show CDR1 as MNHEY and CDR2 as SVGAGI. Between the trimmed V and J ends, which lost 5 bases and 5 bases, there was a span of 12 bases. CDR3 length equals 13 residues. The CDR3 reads CASSQGPVYGYTF. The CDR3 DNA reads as TGTGCCAGCAGTCAGGGACCGGTTTATGGCTACACCTTC.

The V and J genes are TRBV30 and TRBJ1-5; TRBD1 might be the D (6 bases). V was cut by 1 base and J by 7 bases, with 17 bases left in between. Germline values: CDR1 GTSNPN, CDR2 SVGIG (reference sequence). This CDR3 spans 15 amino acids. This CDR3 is CAWSGGDEDSQPQHF. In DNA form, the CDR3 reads TGTGCCTGGAGTGGGGGGGACGAGGACAGCCAGCCCCAGCATTTT.